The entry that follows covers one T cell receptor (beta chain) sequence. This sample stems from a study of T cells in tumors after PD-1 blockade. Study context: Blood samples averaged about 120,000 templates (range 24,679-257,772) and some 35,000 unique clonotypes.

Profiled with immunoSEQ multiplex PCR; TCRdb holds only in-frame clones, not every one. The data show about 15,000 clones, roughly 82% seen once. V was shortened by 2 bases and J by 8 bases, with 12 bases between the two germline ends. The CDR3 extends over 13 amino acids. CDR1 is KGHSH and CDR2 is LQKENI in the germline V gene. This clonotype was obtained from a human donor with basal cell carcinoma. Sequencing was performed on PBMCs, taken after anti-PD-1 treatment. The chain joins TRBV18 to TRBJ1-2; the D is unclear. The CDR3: CASSPSENGGYTF. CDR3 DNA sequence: TGTGCCAGCTCACCATCGGAAAATGGGGGCTACACCTTC. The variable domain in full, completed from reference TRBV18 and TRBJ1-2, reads NAGVMQNPRHLVRRRGQEARLRCSPMKGHSHVYWYRQLPEEGLKFMVYLQKENIIDESGMPKERFSAEFPKEGPSILRIQQVVRGDSAAYFCASSPSENGGYTFGSGTRLTVV.